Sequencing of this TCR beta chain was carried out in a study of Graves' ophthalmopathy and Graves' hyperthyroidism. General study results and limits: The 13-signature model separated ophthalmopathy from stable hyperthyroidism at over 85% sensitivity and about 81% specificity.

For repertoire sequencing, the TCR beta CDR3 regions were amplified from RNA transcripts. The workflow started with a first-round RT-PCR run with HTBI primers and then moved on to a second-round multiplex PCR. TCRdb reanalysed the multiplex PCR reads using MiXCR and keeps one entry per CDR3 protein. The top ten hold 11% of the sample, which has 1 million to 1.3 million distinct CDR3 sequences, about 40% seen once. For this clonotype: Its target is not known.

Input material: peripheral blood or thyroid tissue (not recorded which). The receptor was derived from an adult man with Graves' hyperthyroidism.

In nucleotides, the CDR3 is TGTGCCAGCAGAACAGGTTTCTGGAACACTGAAGCTTTCTTT. Protein product: CASRTGFWNTEAFF. The rearrangement uses TRBV25-1 and TRBJ1-1; D is perhaps TRBD1 (5 bases). Germline assignment: CDR1 MGHDK and CDR2 SYGVNS. This CDR3 contains 14 residues. V was clipped by 6 bases and J by 1 base, with 12 bases between them.